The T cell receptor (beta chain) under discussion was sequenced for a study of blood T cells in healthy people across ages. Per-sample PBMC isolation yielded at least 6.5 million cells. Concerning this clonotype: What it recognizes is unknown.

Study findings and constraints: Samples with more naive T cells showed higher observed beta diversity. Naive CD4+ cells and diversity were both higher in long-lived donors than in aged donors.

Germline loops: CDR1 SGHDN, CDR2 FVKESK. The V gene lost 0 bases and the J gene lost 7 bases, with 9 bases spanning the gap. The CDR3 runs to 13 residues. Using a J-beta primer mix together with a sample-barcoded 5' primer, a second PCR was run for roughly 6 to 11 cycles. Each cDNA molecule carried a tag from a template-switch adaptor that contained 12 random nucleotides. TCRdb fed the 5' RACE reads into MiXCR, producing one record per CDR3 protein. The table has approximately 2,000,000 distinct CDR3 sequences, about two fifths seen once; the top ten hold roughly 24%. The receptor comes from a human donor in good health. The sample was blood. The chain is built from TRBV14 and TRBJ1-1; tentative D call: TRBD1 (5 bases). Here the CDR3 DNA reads TGTGCCAGCAGCCAAGATGTCGACAGTGAAGCTTTCTTT. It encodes CASSQDVDSEAFF.